Listed below are T cell receptor beta chains from one sample, sequenced in a study of blood T cell repertoires in COVID-19. Only in-frame clones appear in the TCRdb table, and some are missing; sequencing was by immunoSEQ multiplex PCR. Of fewer than 110,000 clones listed, approximately 89% are singletons. Input material: peripheral blood. All receptors come from an elderly woman in a cohort sampled during active COVID-19. The CDR3 runs from the conserved cysteine through the conserved F or W. Fields, in order: D gene, CDR3 length, J gene, clone size, V gene, CDR3 protein, CDR3 DNA. The D gene is left open where the match is weak. Clone size appears in some rows only: once, few, many, or a class for an expanded clone.

>NA|15|TRBJ1-1|NA|TRBV23-1
CASSHPGAWNTEAFF
TGCGCCAGCAGTCATCCAGGGGCATGGAACACTGAAGCTTTCTTT
>NA|15|TRBJ1-6|NA|TRBV10-1
CASIILTRVFYLLHF
TGCGCCAGCATAATCCTTACCAGGGTTTTTTATCTCCTCCACTTT
>TRBD1|15|TRBJ1-6|few|TRBV19
CASTDRGRNNSPLHF
TGTGCCAGTACAGACAGGGGGCGAAATAATTCACCCCTCCACTTT
>NA|13|TRBJ1-5|NA|TRBV5-1
CASSPAGDQPQHF
TGCGCCAGCAGCCCCGCGGGGGATCAGCCCCAGCATTTT
>NA|16|TRBJ1-2|NA|TRBV25-1
CASSDPPGITNYGYTF
TGTGCCAGCAGTGACCCACCAGGGATAACTAACTATGGCTACACCTTC
>TRBD1|16|TRBJ1-2|NA|TRBV15
CATSRDRQTGGHGYTF
TGTGCCACCAGCAGAGATCGGCAGACAGGGGGTCATGGCTACACCTTC
>NA|13|TRBJ2-3|NA|TRBV19
CAASTTGTDTQYF
TGTGCCGCAAGCACAACAGGCACAGATACGCAGTATTTT
>NA|15|TRBJ2-5|NA|TRBV27
CASSWAWSRQETQYF
TGTGCCAGCAGTTGGGCTTGGTCTCGCCAAGAGACCCAGTACTTC
>NA|15|TRBJ2-3|once|TRBV5-1
CASSLSGGSTDTQYF
TGCGCCAGCAGCTTGTCCGGGGGTAGCACAGATACGCAGTATTTT
>NA|12|TRBJ2-1|NA|TRBV5-1
CASSLSTSEQFF
TGCGCCAGCAGCTTGTCGACTAGTGAGCAGTTCTTC
>NA|13|TRBJ1-1|NA|TRBV30
CAWRNRANTEAFF
TGTGCCTGGAGGAACAGGGCGAACACTGAAGCTTTCTTT
>NA|17|TRBJ2-3|NA|TRBV28
CASSQTPGTPGADTQYF
TGTGCCAGCAGTCAAACACCCGGGACTCCGGGCGCAGATACGCAGTATTTT
>NA|13|TRBJ1-2|NA|TRBV19
CASSMGRDYGYTF
TGTGCCAGTAGTATGGGTCGGGACTATGGCTACACCTTC
>NA|16|TRBJ2-1|few|TRBV18
CASSPPVFRSYNEQFF
TGTGCCAGCTCACCACCTGTTTTTCGGTCCTACAATGAGCAGTTCTTC
>TRBD1|14|TRBJ1-1|NA|TRBV15
CATSRGQGASEAFF
TGTGCCACCAGCAGAGGACAGGGGGCGAGTGAAGCTTTCTTT
>TRBD1|15|TRBJ1-2|NA|TRBV10-3
CAIRGDRRPFYGYTF
TGTGCCATCAGAGGGGACAGGAGACCTTTTTATGGCTACACCTTC
>TRBD2|14|TRBJ2-7|NA|TRBV6-5
CATGSSGSSYEQYF
TGTGCCACTGGTTCTAGCGGGAGCTCCTACGAGCAGTACTTC
>TRBD2|13|TRBJ2-7|NA|TRBV29-1
CSVAGTSSEEQYF
TGCAGCGTTGCCGGGACTAGCTCGGAGGAGCAGTACTTC
>NA|15|TRBJ2-7|NA|TRBV6-5
CASSYSRGPAYEQYF
TGTGCCAGCAGTTACTCAAGAGGGCCCGCCTACGAGCAGTACTTC
>TRBD2|16|TRBJ2-7|NA|TRBV7-9
CASSSWREREINEQYF
TGTGCCAGCAGCTCCTGGAGGGAGCGGGAGATCAACGAGCAGTACTTC
>NA|15|TRBJ1-5|NA|TRBV19
CASSISPGERQPQHF
TGTGCCAGTAGTATATCCCCCGGGGAAAGACAGCCCCAGCATTTT
>NA|13|TRBJ1-2|NA|TRBV4-1
CASSLRGGNGYTF
TGCGCCAGCAGCCTCCGGGGAGGAAATGGCTACACCTTC
>NA|17|TRBJ1-1|NA|TRBV19
CASSIGVGVTMNTEAFF
TGTGCCAGTAGTATCGGGGTTGGGGTGACCATGAACACTGAAGCTTTCTTT
>NA|13|TRBJ1-2|NA|TRBV6-5
CASTARRESGYTF
TGTGCCAGCACCGCAAGGAGGGAGAGTGGCTACACCTTC
>NA|13|TRBJ1-3|NA|TRBV5-1
CASRQGSGNTIYF
TGCGCCAGCAGGCAGGGTTCCGGAAACACCATATATTTT
>NA|13|TRBJ2-1|NA|TRBV5-1
CASSLDFWAEQFF
TGCGCCAGCAGCTTAGATTTTTGGGCTGAGCAGTTCTTC
>NA|14|TRBJ2-2|NA|TRBV19
CASIRGGPTGELFF
TGTGCCAGTATAAGGGGGGGGCCCACCGGGGAGCTGTTTTTT
>TRBD1|17|TRBJ2-2|NA|TRBV4-2
CASSQDFGQGNTGELFF
TGTGCCAGCAGCCAAGATTTCGGACAGGGGAACACCGGGGAGCTGTTTTTT
>NA|11|TRBJ1-1|NA|TRBV29-1
CSGVANTEAFF
TGCAGCGGTGTGGCGAACACTGAAGCTTTCTTT
>TRBD2|14|TRBJ2-7|NA|TRBV3-1/TRBV3-2
CASTLSGRFNEQYF
TGTGCCAGTACACTTAGCGGGAGGTTTAACGAGCAGTACTTC
>TRBD1|14|TRBJ2-5|NA|TRBV27
CASRLQGAWETQYF
TGTGCCAGCAGGTTACAGGGGGCGTGGGAGACCCAGTACTTC
>NA|14|TRBJ2-3|NA|TRBV6-1
CASSDRLIVDTQYF
TGTGCCAGCAGTGACCGACTTATCGTTGATACGCAGTATTTT
>TRBD1|15|TRBJ1-2|NA|TRBV2
CASALGPQGGYGYTF
TGTGCCAGCGCCTTGGGGCCACAGGGGGGGTATGGCTACACCTTC
>NA|13|TRBJ2-3|NA|TRBV12-3/TRBV12-4
CATLGQLTDTQYF
TGTGCCACCCTTGGACAGCTAACAGATACGCAGTATTTT
>NA|11|TRBJ1-1|NA|TRBV6-5
CASTNTGKAFF
TGTGCCAGCACCAATACGGGGAAAGCTTTCTTT
>TRBD1|17|TRBJ2-6|NA|TRBV9
CASSVGQGRSGANVLTF
TGTGCCAGCAGCGTGGGACAGGGTCGCTCTGGGGCCAACGTCCTGACTTTC
>NA|14|TRBJ1-1|NA|TRBV28
CASSPPDRAKEAFF
TGTGCCAGCAGTCCCCCGGACAGAGCGAAAGAAGCTTTCTTT
>NA|13|TRBJ1-4|once|TRBV6-5
CASWTVPNEKLFF
TGTGCCAGCTGGACAGTGCCTAATGAAAAACTGTTTTTT
>TRBD1|15|TRBJ2-1|NA|TRBV5-4
CASSLQGASGNEQFF
TGTGCCAGCAGCTTACAGGGGGCATCCGGCAATGAGCAGTTCTTC
>TRBD1|16|TRBJ2-5|NA|TRBV5-1
CASSSPAGTGGETQYF
TGCGCCAGCAGCTCACCTGCCGGGACAGGAGGGGAGACCCAGTACTTC
>NA|16|TRBJ2-1|NA|TRBV5-1
CASSLGGMGHYNEQFF
TGCGCCAGCAGCTTGGGAGGGATGGGACACTACAATGAGCAGTTCTTC
>TRBD2|20|TRBJ2-7|NA|TRBV19
CASSILTGEMTSGGSYEQYF
TGTGCCAGTAGTATCCTAACAGGGGAAATGACTAGCGGGGGCTCCTACGAGCAGTACTTC
>TRBD2|15|TRBJ2-5|NA|TRBV12-5
CASARLAGGPGTQYF
TGTGCTAGTGCCCGACTTGCGGGAGGCCCGGGGACCCAGTACTTC
>NA|16|TRBJ2-1|NA|TRBV18
CASSLQGISSYNEQFF
TGTGCCAGCTCGCTCCAGGGGATTAGCTCCTACAATGAGCAGTTCTTC
>TRBD1|13|TRBJ2-7|once|TRBV7-9
CASSPGQTYEQYF
TGTGCCAGCAGCCCGGGACAGACCTACGAGCAGTACTTC
>NA|14|TRBJ1-5|NA|TRBV6-5
CATLPPQGDQPQHF
TGTGCCACCCTGCCCCCACAGGGTGATCAGCCCCAGCATTTT
>NA|14|TRBJ2-3|few|TRBV7-2
CASSLSSSTDTQYF
TGTGCCAGCAGCTTATCTAGCAGCACAGATACGCAGTATTTT
>TRBD1|15|TRBJ2-7|NA|TRBV5-6
CASGTRQGLSYEQYF
TGTGCCAGCGGAACAAGACAGGGGTTATCTTACGAGCAGTACTTC
>TRBD1|15|TRBJ2-7|NA|TRBV9
CASSVGTGGPYEQYF
TGTGCCAGCAGCGTAGGGACAGGGGGACCCTACGAGCAGTACTTC
>NA|19|TRBJ2-5|NA|TRBV7-9
CASSLAMRLSWGQAETQYF
TGTGCCAGCAGCTTAGCGATGCGCCTGTCCTGGGGCCAAGCAGAGACCCAGTACTTC
>NA|16|TRBJ1-1|NA|TRBV5-4
CASSPRQSVMNTEAFF
TGTGCCAGCAGCCCTAGACAGTCTGTCATGAACACTGAAGCTTTCTTT
>TRBD1|15|TRBJ1-2|NA|TRBV5-1
CASSLDRGSNYGYTF
TGCGCCAGCAGCTTGGACAGGGGCTCAAACTATGGCTACACCTTC